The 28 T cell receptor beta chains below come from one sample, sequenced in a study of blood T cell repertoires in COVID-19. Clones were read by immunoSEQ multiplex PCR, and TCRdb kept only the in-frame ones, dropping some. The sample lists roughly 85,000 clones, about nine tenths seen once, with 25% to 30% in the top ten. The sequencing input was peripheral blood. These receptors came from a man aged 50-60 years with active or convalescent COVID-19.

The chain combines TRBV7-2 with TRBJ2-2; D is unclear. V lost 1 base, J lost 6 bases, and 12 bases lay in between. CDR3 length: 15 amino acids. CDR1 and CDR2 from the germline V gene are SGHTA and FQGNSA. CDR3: CASSLGLLGSGELFF. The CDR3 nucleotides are TGTGCCAGCAGCTTAGGACTCCTCGGATCCGGGGAGCTGTTTTTT.

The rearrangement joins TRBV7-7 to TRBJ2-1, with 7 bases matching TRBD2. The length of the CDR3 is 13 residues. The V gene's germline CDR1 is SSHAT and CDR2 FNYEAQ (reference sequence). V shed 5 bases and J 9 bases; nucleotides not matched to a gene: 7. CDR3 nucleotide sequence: TGTGCCAGCAGCGTTAGGTTAGCGGGTGAGCAGTTCTTC. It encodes CASSVRLAGEQFF.

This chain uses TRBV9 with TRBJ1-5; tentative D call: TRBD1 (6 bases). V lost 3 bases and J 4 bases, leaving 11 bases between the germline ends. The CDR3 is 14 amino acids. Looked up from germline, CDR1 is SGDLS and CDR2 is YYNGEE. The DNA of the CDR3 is TGTGCCAGCAGCGGAGGGACAACAAATCAGCCCCAGCATTTT. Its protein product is CASSGGTTNQPQHF.

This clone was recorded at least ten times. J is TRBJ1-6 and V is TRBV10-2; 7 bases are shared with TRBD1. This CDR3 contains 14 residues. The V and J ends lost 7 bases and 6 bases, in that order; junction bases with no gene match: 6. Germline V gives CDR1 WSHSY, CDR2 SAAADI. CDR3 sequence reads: CASNLDRSNSPLHF. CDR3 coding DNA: TGCGCCAGCAACCTGGACAGGAGTAATTCACCCCTCCACTTT.

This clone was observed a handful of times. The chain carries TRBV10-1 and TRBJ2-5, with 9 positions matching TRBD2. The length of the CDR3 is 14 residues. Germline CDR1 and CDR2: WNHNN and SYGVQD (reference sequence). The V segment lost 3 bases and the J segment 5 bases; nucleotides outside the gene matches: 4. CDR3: CASSEAGGRETQYF. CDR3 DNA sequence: TGCGCCAGCAGTGAAGCGGGGGGCCGGGAGACCCAGTACTTC.

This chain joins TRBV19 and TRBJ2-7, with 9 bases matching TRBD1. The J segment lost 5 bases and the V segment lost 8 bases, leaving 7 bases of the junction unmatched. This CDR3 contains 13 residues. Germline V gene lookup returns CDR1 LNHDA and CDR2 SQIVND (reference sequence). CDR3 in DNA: TGTGCCAGTGCGACCGGGACAGGGAACGAGCAGTACTTC. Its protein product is CASATGTGNEQYF.

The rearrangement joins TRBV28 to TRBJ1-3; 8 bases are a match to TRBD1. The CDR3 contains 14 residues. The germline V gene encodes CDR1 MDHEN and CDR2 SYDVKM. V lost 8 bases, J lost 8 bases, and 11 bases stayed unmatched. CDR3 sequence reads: CASGTTGAGDTIYF. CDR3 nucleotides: TGTGCCAGCGGCACGACAGGGGCAGGAGACACCATATATTTT.

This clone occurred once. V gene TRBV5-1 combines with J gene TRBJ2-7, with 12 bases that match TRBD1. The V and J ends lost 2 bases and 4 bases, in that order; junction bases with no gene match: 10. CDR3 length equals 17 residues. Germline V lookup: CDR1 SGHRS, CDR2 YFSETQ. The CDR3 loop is CASSFHGLGQGAYEQYF. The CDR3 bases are TGCGCCAGCAGCTTCCACGGGCTGGGACAGGGGGCTTACGAGCAGTACTTC.

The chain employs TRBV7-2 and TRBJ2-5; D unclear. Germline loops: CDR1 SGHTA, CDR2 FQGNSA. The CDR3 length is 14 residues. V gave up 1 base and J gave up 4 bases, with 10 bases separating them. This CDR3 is CASSLVRPGETQYF. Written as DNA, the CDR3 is TGTGCCAGCAGCTTAGTACGGCCGGGAGAGACCCAGTACTTC.

The CDR3 nucleotides are TGTGCCAGCAGCTTGGCCAAAAATCAGCCCCAGCATTTT. It translates to CASSLAKNQPQHF. The V and J genes are TRBV5-6 and TRBJ1-5; unclear D gene. Trimming removed 0 bases from V and 4 bases from J, with 5 bases in between. This CDR3 has 13 amino acids. The germline CDR1 and CDR2 sequences are SGHDT and YYEEEE. The variable domain in full, with the rest retrieved from reference TRBV5-6 and TRBJ1-5, is DAGVTQSPTHLIKTRGQQVTLRCSPKSGHDTVSWYQQALGQGPQFIFQYYEEEERQRGNFPDRFSGHQFPNYSSELNVNALLLGDSALYLCASSLAKNQPQHFGDGTRLSIL.

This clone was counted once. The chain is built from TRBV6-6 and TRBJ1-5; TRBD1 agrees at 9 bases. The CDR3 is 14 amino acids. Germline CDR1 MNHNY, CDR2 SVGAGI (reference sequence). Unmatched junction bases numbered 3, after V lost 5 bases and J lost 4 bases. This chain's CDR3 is CASSPGTGNQPQHF. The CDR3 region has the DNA TGTGCCAGCAGTCCCGGGACAGGGAATCAGCCCCAGCATTTT.

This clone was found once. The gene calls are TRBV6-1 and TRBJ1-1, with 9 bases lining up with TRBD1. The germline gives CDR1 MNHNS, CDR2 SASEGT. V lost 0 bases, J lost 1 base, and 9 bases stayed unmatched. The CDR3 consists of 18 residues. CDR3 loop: CASSEALLSGQGNTEAFF. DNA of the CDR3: TGTGCCAGCAGTGAAGCGCTTCTGTCGGGACAGGGGAACACTGAAGCTTTCTTT.

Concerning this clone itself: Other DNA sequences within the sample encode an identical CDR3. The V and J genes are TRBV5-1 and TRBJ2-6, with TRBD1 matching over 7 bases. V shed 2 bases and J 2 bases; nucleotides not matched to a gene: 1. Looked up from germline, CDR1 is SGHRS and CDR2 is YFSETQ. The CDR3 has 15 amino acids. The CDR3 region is CASSFTGAGANVLTF. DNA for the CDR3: TGCGCCAGCAGCTTTACAGGGGCTGGGGCCAACGTCCTGACTTTC.

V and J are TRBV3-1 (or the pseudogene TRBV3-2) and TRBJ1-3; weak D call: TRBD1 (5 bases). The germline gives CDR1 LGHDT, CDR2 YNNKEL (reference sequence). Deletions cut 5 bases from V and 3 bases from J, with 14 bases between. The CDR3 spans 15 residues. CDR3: CASSIDSPGGNTIYF. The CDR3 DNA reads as TGTGCCAGCAGCATCGACAGTCCCGGTGGAAACACCATATATTTT.

The CDR3 coding sequence is TGTGCCAGCAGCCTCAACTTCCGGGAAAGGCAGTTCTTC. Its protein product is CASSLNFRERQFF. The V gene is TRBV3-1 (or the pseudogene TRBV3-2), the J gene TRBJ2-1; TRBD2 is a possible D gene (5 bases). The CDR3 is made up of 13 amino acids. Trimming cost V 4 bases and J 12 bases, with 16 bases left between them. Germline V lookup: CDR1 LGHDT, CDR2 YNNKEL (reference sequence).

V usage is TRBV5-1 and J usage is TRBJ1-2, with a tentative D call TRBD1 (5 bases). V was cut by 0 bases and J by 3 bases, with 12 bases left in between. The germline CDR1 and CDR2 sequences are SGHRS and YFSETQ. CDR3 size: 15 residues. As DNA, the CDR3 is TGCGCCAGCAGCTTGGACCAGGGAACCGACTATGGCTACACCTTC. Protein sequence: CASSLDQGTDYGYTF.

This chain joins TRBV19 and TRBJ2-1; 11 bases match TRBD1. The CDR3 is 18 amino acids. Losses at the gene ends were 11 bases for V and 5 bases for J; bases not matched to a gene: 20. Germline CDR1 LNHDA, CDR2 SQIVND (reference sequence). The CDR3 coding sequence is TGTGCCCGGGACCGGGACAGGGGGTCCCATGGGATTAACAATGAGCAGTTCTTC. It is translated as CARDRDRGSHGINNEQFF.

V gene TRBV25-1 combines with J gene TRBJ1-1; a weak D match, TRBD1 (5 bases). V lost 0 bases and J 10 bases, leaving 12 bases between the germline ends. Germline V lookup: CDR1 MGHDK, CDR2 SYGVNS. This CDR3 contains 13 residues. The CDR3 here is CASSEYGRVRAFF. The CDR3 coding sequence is TGTGCCAGCAGTGAATACGGCAGGGTAAGAGCTTTCTTT. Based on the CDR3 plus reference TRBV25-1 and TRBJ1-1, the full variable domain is EADIYQTPRYLVIGTGKKITLECSQTMGHDKMYWYQQDPGMELHLIHYSYGVNSTEKGDLSSESTVSRIRTEHFPLTLESARPSHTSQYLCASSEYGRVRAFFGQGTRLTVV.

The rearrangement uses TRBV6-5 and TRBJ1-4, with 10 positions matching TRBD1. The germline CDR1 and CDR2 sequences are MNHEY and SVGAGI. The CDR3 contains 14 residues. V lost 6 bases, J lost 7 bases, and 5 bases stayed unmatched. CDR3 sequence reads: CASSRQGAGEKLFF. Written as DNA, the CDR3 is TGTGCCAGCAGCCGACAGGGGGCCGGTGAAAAACTGTTTTTT.

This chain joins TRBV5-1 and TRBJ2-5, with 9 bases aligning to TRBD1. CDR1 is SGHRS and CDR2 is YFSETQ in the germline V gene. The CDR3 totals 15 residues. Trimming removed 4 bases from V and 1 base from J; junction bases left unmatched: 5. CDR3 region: CASSGRDRVQETQYF. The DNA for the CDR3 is TGCGCCAGCAGCGGCCGGGACAGGGTCCAAGAGACCCAGTACTTC.

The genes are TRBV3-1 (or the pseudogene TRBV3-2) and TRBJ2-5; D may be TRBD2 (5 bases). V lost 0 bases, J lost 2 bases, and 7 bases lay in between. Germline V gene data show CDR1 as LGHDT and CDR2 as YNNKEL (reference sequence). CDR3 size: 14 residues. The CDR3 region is CASSQESGQETQYF. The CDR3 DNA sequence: TGTGCCAGCAGCCAAGAGTCGGGGCAAGAGACCCAGTACTTC.

CDR3 sequence: CAISDSGTGRYEQYF. The CDR3 DNA sequence: TGTGCCATCAGTGACTCCGGGACAGGGAGGTACGAGCAGTACTTC. The V and J genes are TRBV10-3 and TRBJ2-7; 9 bases fit TRBD1. The CDR3 spans 15 residues. The junction had 7 bases not matched to a gene; V was cut back by 3 bases and J by 4 bases. From germline, CDR1 is ENHRY and CDR2 SYGVKD.

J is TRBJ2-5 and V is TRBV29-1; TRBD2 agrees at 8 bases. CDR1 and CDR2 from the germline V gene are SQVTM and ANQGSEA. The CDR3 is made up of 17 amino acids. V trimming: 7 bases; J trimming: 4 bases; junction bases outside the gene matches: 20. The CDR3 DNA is TGCAGCGCTTACACGGATGGTGGGACTAGGCCTACAGAGACCCAGTACTTC. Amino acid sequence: CSAYTDGGTRPTETQYF.

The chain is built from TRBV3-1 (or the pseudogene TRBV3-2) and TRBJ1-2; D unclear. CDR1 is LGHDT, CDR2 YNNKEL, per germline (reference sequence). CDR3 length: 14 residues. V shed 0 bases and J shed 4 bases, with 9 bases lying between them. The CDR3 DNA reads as TGTGCCAGCAGCCAAGATGCAGAAAGCTATGGCTACACCTTC. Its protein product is CASSQDAESYGYTF.

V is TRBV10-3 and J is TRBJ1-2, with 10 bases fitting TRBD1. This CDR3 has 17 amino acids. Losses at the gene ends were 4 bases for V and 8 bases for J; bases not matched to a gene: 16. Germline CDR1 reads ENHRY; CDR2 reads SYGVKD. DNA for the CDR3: TGTGCCATCAGTGCGCTCGGGACAGGGGTAATGCATGAAGGCTACACCTTC. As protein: CAISALGTGVMHEGYTF.

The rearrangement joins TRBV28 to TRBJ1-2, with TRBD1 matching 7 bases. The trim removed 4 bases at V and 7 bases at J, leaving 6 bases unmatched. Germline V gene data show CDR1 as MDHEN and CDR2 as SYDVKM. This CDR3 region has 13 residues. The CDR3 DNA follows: TGTGCCAGCAGTTCCATGCCAGGGGGTGGCTACACCTTC. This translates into CASSSMPGGGYTF.

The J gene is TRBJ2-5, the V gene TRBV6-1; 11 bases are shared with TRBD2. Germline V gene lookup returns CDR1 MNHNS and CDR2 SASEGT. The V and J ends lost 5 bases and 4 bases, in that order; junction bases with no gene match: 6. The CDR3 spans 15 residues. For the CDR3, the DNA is TGTGCCAGCAGTCAAAGACTAGCGGGGTCAGAGACCCAGTACTTC. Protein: CASSQRLAGSETQYF.

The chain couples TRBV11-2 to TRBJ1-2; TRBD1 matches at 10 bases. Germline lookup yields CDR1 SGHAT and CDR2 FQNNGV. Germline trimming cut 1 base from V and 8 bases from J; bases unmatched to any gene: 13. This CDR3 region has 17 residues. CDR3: CASSLGSDRGPDRGYTF. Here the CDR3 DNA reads TGTGCCAGCAGCTTAGGATCCGACAGGGGGCCCGACAGAGGCTACACCTTC.